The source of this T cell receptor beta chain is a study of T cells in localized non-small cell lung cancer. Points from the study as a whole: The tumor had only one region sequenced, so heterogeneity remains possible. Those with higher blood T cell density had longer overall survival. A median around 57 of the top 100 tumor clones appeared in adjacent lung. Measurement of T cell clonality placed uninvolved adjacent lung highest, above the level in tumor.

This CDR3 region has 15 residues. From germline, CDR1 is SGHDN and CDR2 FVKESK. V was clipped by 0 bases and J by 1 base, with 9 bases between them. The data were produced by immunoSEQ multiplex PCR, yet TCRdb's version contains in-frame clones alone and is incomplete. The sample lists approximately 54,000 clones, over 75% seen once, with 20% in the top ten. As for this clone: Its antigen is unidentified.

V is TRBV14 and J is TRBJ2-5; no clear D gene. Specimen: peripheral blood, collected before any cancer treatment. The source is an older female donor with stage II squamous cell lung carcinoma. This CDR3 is CASSQDLERQETQYF. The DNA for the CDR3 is TGTGCCAGCAGCCAAGACTTGGAGCGCCAAGAGACCCAGTACTTC.